These 18 T cell receptor beta chains were sequenced from one sample in a study of T cell repertoires in cytomegalovirus infection. Each CDR3 protein is one row after TCRdb ran MiXCR on the reads. The repertoire consists of 350,000 to 500,000 distinct CDR3 sequences, with 25% to 40% occurring once and the leading ten covering roughly an eighth. Specimen: PBMCs. The receptors shown here come from a human donor in good health (CMV status not recorded). Some clones in this sample may be carry-over from other donors' samples.

The rearrangement uses TRBV9 and TRBJ2-3; D unresolved. Germline values: CDR1 SGDLS, CDR2 YYNGEE. The CDR3 has 19 amino acids. V lost 3 bases to trimming and J lost 2 bases, with 25 bases between them. The CDR3 sequence: CASSARVRAYNKFTDTQYF. CDR3 bases: TGTGCCAGCAGCGCGAGAGTCCGGGCCTACAATAAATTCACAGATACGCAGTATTTT. The full variable domain, with the rest looked up from reference TRBV9 and TRBJ2-3, is DSGVTQTPKHLITATGQRVTLRCSPRSGDLSVYWYQQSLDQGLQFLIQYYNGEERAKGNILERFSAQQFPDLHSELNLSSLELGDSALYFCASSARVRAYNKFTDTQYFGPGTRLTVL.

This clonotype occurred many times. V gene TRBV7-2 combines with J gene TRBJ1-2; TRBD1 might be the D (6 bases). CDR1 and CDR2 (germline): SGHTA, FQGNSA. V was cut by 5 bases and J by 8 bases, with 18 bases left in between. The CDR3 runs to 14 residues. CDR3 sequence (DNA): TGTGCCAGCAGCCCAGGGCCCGGGGGGCGCGGCTACACCTTC. Translating it yields CASSPGPGGRGYTF.

This clonotype was seen a few times. A single base separates this from a much larger clone, so it may be a read error. The V and J genes are TRBV2 and TRBJ2-7; D is unclear. The CDR3 has 12 amino acids. Trimming left V 4 bases short and J 0 bases short, with 4 bases between. In germline, CDR1 is SNHLY, CDR2 FYNNEI. In DNA form, the CDR3 reads TGTGCCAGCAGTGGAAGCTCCTACGAGCAGTACTTC. This gives the protein CASSGSSYEQYF.

This chain joins TRBV6-1 and TRBJ2-7, with TRBD1 matching 9 bases. This CDR3 has 16 residues. Unmatched junction bases numbered 8, after V lost 2 bases and J lost 3 bases. From germline, CDR1 is MNHNS and CDR2 SASEGT. The CDR3 protein is CASSEWGTGSIYEQYF. The CDR3 DNA follows: TGTGCCAGCAGTGAATGGGGGACAGGGTCGATCTACGAGCAGTACTTC.

In this sample, this clonotype turned up many times. The chain links TRBV7-8 to TRBJ2-3; TRBD2 matches 13 bases. The CDR3 length is 17 residues. V was clipped by 2 bases and J by 2 bases; unmatched bases: 4. Germline loops: CDR1 SGHVS, CDR2 FQNEAQ. This CDR3 reads CASSLRLAGGPTDTQYF. DNA of the CDR3: TGTGCCAGCAGCTTACGACTAGCGGGGGGACCCACAGATACGCAGTATTTT. Supplemented by reference TRBV7-8 and TRBJ2-3, the full variable domain reads GAGVSQSPRYKVAKRGQDVALRCDPISGHVSLFWYQQALGQGPEFLTYFQNEAQLDKSGLPSDRFFAERPEGSVSTLKIQRTQQEDSAVYLCASSLRLAGGPTDTQYFGPGTRLTVL.

CDR3 nucleotide sequence: TGTGCCAGCAGTTTATTGGAAGCAGCTTACGAGCAGTACTTC. It is translated as CASSLLEAAYEQYF. The rearrangement uses TRBV28 and TRBJ2-7; no definite D call. Germline V gives CDR1 MDHEN, CDR2 SYDVKM. V shed 1 base and J shed 4 bases, with 11 bases lying between them. This CDR3 contains 14 residues.

The genes are TRBV28 and TRBJ1-2; D not certain. V gave up 8 bases and J gave up 4 bases, with 14 bases separating them. Germline CDR1 MDHEN, CDR2 SYDVKM. The CDR3 is 13 residues long. In DNA form, the CDR3 reads TGTGCCAGCGGTACAGCAATCCCCTATGGCTACACCTTC. It specifies CASGTAIPYGYTF.

This clonotype came up a few times. The V and J genes are TRBV19 and TRBJ1-6; D is undetermined. The germline CDR1 and CDR2 sequences are LNHDA and SQIVND (reference sequence). V lost 8 bases and J lost 7, with 9 bases in between. The CDR3 runs 12 residues. The CDR3 protein is CASDGRNSPLHF. The CDR3 DNA follows: TGTGCCAGTGACGGCCGCAATTCACCCCTCCACTTT. Combining the CDR3 with reference TRBV19 and TRBJ1-6 gives the whole variable domain DGGITQSPKYLFRKEGQNVTLSCEQNLNHDAMYWYRQDPGQGLRLIYYSQIVNDFQKGDIAEGYSVSREKKESFPLTVTSAQKNPTAFYLCASDGRNSPLHFGNGTRLTVT.

A single count supports this clonotype. The CDR3 DNA reads as TGTGCCAGCAGTCCCGGGACAGGGAAAGCCTACGAGCAGTACTTC. Its translation: CASSPGTGKAYEQYF. V usage is TRBV6-6 and J usage is TRBJ2-7; 9 bases are a match to TRBD1. The CDR3 is 15 residues long. With 5 bases clipped from V and 2 bases from J, the junction kept 7 bases outside the gene matches. CDR1 and CDR2 (germline): MNHNY, SVGAGI (reference sequence).

This chain connects TRBV20-1 to TRBJ1-3, with D possibly matching TRBD1 (5 bases). Germline loops: CDR1 DFQATT, CDR2 SNEGSKA (reference sequence). The CDR3 is 13 amino acids. V shed 7 bases and J shed 2 bases, with 12 bases lying between them. CDR3 DNA: TGCAGTGTGTCGACAGTTGCTGGAAACACCATATATTTT. Translating it yields CSVSTVAGNTIYF.

This clonotype has more than one count but fewer than ten. CDR3 amino acids: CASSFSGSSGNTIYF. CDR3 in DNA: TGTGCCAGCAGTTTCTCGGGGAGCTCTGGAAACACCATATATTTT. The V call is TRBV12-3 or TRBV12-4, the J call TRBJ1-3; D unresolved. This CDR3 is built from 15 residues. V lost 3 bases and J 0 bases, leaving 9 bases between the germline ends.

The chain joins TRBV19 to TRBJ2-7; TRBD1 matches 9 bases. After removal of 4 bases from V and 3 bases from J, the junction contained 4 bases not matched to a gene. Looked up from germline, CDR1 is LNHDA and CDR2 is SQIVND (reference sequence). The CDR3 sequence is 14 residues long. DNA of the CDR3: TGTGCCAGTAGTACCAGACAGGGGGACTACGAGCAGTACTTC. Translating gives CASSTRQGDYEQYF. Looking up the rest from reference TRBV19 and TRBJ2-7 gives the full variable domain: DGGITQSPKYLFRKEGQNVTLSCEQNLNHDAMYWYRQDPGQGLRLIYYSQIVNDFQKGDIAEGYSVSREKKESFPLTVTSAQKNPTAFYLCASSTRQGDYEQYFGPGTRLTVT.

This clonotype was recorded at least ten times. The rearrangement joins TRBV7-2 to TRBJ1-2; 7 positions agree with TRBD1. J lost 3 bases, V lost 1 base, and 8 bases had no gene match. CDR1 SGHTA and CDR2 FQGNSA come from the germline V gene. This CDR3 is 16 amino acids long. As DNA, the CDR3 is TGTGCCAGCAGCTTAGGAGGACAGGCCGTCGACTATGGCTACACCTTC. This gives the protein CASSLGGQAVDYGYTF.

With respect to this clonotype: The germline gene is not matched at one end of the junction; a read error may be the cause. This rearrangement joins TRBV27 to TRBJ2-1; D uncertain. The CDR3 consists of 14 residues. Germline CDR1 is MNHEY and CDR2 is SMNVEV (reference sequence). CDR3 in DNA: TGTGCCAGCAGAATGACTTCCACCTACAATGTGCAGTTCTTC. Translation gives CASRMTSTYNVQFF.

This chain links TRBV6-1 with TRBJ2-5, with D uncertain. V was cut by 1 base and J by 3 bases, with 6 bases left in between. CDR3 length equals 13 residues. CDR1 is MNHNS and CDR2 is SASEGT in the germline V gene. The CDR3 bases are TGTGCCAGCAGTGAAGACCCAGAAGAGACCCAGTACTTC. Translating it yields CASSEDPEETQYF.

This clonotype was seen many times. The chain carries TRBV6-4 and TRBJ2-5; D remains unclear. The CDR3 is 12 amino acids. Germline V gene data show CDR1 as MRHNA and CDR2 as SNTAGT. The V end was cut by 6 bases, the J end by 5 bases, with 10 bases between. CDR3 region: CASRGEGETQYF. CDR3 bases: TGTGCCAGCAGAGGCGAAGGGGAGACCCAGTACTTC.

This clonotype was counted a few times. V gene TRBV12-3 or TRBV12-4 combines with J gene TRBJ2-1; D not certain. The CDR3 runs to 14 residues. V lost 3 bases and J 7 bases, leaving 13 bases between the germline ends. For the CDR3, the DNA is TGTGCCAGCAGTTTTTACCCGGTGGGGAATGAGCAGTTCTTC. It codes for CASSFYPVGNEQFF.

A word on this clonotype: In this CDR3 the conserved last residue, phenylalanine or tryptophan, is missing, so a read error is likely. J is TRBJ2-5 and V is TRBV2, with 9 bases identical to TRBD1. The ends lost 6 bases at V and 1 base at J; junction bases unmatched: 9. CDR3 size: 16 residues. Germline V gene lookup returns CDR1 SNHLY and CDR2 FYNNEI. Here the CDR3 DNA reads TGTGCCAGCAGCCTCCGGGACAGGGCCTTCCAAGAGACCCAGTACTTA. This sequence encodes CASSLRDRAFQETQYL.